This paragraph covers one T cell receptor (beta chain) sequence. This record comes from a study of blood T cell repertoires in COVID-19. Study processing details: Reference gene primer amplification in the assay estimated nucleated cell counts. Sequenced by immunoSEQ multiplex PCR; TCRdb stores in-frame clones only, minus some. That table gives V, J and clone size, and the DNA gave D and trimming. The table has 230,000 or so clones, 81% seen once. The receptor's source is a woman aged 80 or over with COVID-19, enrolled during active disease. Sequenced input: peripheral blood.

The CDR3 nucleotides are TGTGCCTGGAGCGACCTCGACAGGGGGCAAACCTACGAGCAGTACTTC. Protein product: CAWSDLDRGQTYEQYF. The chain has TRBV30 and TRBJ2-7; 10 bases are a match to TRBD1. This CDR3 has 16 amino acids. The trim removed 3 bases at V and 2 bases at J, leaving 10 bases unmatched. The germline CDR1 and CDR2 sequences are GTSNPN and SVGIG (reference sequence).